These 14 T cell receptor beta chains were all obtained from the same sample, sequenced in a study of CXCR3-negative and CXCR3-positive naive CD8 T cells. Study results and limitations: Against CXCR3-negative naive cells, CXCR3-positive naive cells showed more hydrophobic TRB CDR3s.

No cognate antigen is known for these TCRs. The libraries of TRB cDNA were constructed through 5' RACE using UMI labels. TCRdb reprocessed the 5' RACE reads, keeping one entry per CDR3 protein, no DNA. The sample has around 95,000 distinct CDR3 sequences, and its top ten clones hold approximately 0.99%. Sequenced sample: naive CXCR3+ CD8+ T cells from blood. The subset: CD45RO-CCR7+CD27+CD95- naive CD8+ T cells expressing CXCR3 (TNR3+). All receptors come from a human donor in good health. Some clones in this sample may be carry-over from other donors' samples.

V usage is TRBV20-1 and J usage is TRBJ2-5; with no DNA, the TCRdb D assignment of TRBD2 cannot be verified. This CDR3 has 14 amino acids. CDR1 is DFQATT and CDR2 is SNEGSKA in the germline V gene (reference sequence). CDR3 sequence: CSARGGSGEQTQYF.

V gene TRBV7-9 combines with J gene TRBJ2-5. Germline V gene sequence: CDR1 SEHNR, CDR2 FQNEAQ (reference sequence). The CDR3 loop spans 13 amino acids. CDR3 sequence: CASRQDPQETQYF.

The CDR3: CASSPGGGGRQETQYF. This chain links TRBV7-3 with TRBJ2-5; TCRdb reports TRBD1, a call that lacks DNA to check it against. Germline V gene data show CDR1 as SGHTA and CDR2 as FQGTGA. The length of the CDR3 is 16 residues. Full variable domain (missing parts from reference TRBV7-3 and TRBJ2-5): GAGVSQTPSNKVTEKGKYVELRCDPISGHTALYWYRQSLGQGPEFLIYFQGTGAADDSGLPNDRFFAVRPEGSVSTLKIQRTERGDSAVYLCASSPGGGGRQETQYFGPGTRLLVL.

This chain uses TRBV29-1 with TRBJ2-7; the TCRdb call, TRBD1, lacks DNA for checking. The CDR3 covers 13 residues. CDR1 and CDR2 (germline): SQVTM, ANQGSEA. CDR3: CSVDQGESYEQYF.

This sequence joins TRBV5-6 and TRBJ2-3; there is no DNA to check the TCRdb D call of TRBD1. The CDR3 contains 15 residues. Per the germline V gene, CDR1 is SGHDT and CDR2 is YYEEEE. CDR3: CASSNGYGNTDTQYF.

This CDR3 reads CASSLGGRWEQYF. V and J are TRBV7-2 and TRBJ2-7; checking the TCRdb D call of TRBD1 is not possible without DNA. The V gene's germline CDR1 is SGHTA and CDR2 FQGNSA. The CDR3 consists of 13 residues.

This chain joins TRBV29-1 and TRBJ2-7; as DNA is missing, the TRBD1 call by TCRdb cannot be tested. This CDR3 spans 15 amino acids. CDR1 is SQVTM, CDR2 ANQGSEA, per germline. CDR3 sequence: CSATARLDRRYEQYF.

V usage is TRBV6-2 or TRBV6-3 and J usage is TRBJ2-3; there is no DNA to check the TCRdb D call of TRBD1. Germline loops: CDR1 MNHEY, CDR2 SVGEGT. The CDR3 has 15 residues. This CDR3 reads CASSYQTGISDTQYF.

The J gene is TRBJ2-1, the V gene TRBV5-1; TCRdb's assignment of TRBD1 cannot be checked, as there is no DNA. Germline V lookup: CDR1 SGHRS, CDR2 YFSETQ. This CDR3 is built from 16 residues. CDR3 protein: CASSSETGGTYNEQFF.

The chain links TRBV4-3 to TRBJ2-7. Germline V gives CDR1 LGHNA, CDR2 YSLEER. This CDR3 comprises 14 residues. CDR3 residues: CASSQDVGSYEQYF.

The chain joins TRBV29-1 to TRBJ2-3; TCRdb's D gene call, TRBD2, goes unchecked for lack of DNA. This CDR3 region has 14 residues. The germline V gene encodes CDR1 SQVTM and CDR2 ANQGSEA. CDR3 in amino acids: CSVDWVRGTDTQYF.

This sequence joins TRBV20-1 and TRBJ2-7; TCRdb indicates TRBD2, and absent DNA this call remains unverified. The germline V gene encodes CDR1 DFQATT and CDR2 SNEGSKA (reference sequence). There are 15 residues in the CDR3. CDR3 amino acids: CSARPLGTSVYEQYF.

The chain links TRBV27 to TRBJ1-1. Germline CDR1 is MNHEY and CDR2 is SMNVEV (reference sequence). The CDR3 loop spans 13 amino acids. CDR3 sequence reads: CASSFQGNTEAFF.

The chain uses TRBV20-1 and TRBJ1-1; TCRdb gives TRBD1 as the D gene, but with no DNA this cannot be confirmed. The V gene's germline CDR1 is DFQATT and CDR2 SNEGSKA (reference sequence). This CDR3 has 16 amino acids. The CDR3 loop reads CSARDFIRTGETEAFF.